This T cell receptor (beta chain) was found in a study of post-analysis software for immune sequencing data. This clonotype has ten or more counts. Its antigen is unidentified. The CDR3 length is 17 residues. V gave up 7 bases and J gave up 6 bases; unmatched junction bases: 20. The germline CDR1 and CDR2 sequences are SQVTM and ANQGSEA. Researchers reported that TCR beta cDNA libraries carried unique molecular identifiers. Each CDR3 protein gets one entry after TCRdb re-called the PCR reads with MiXCR. The sample lists roughly 200,000 distinct CDR3 sequences; about 30% were seen once. The study, taken as a whole, reports: When patients were compared with controls, 5 or 6 TRBV segments were more frequent, TRBV5-6, TRBV5-1 and TRBV20-1 among them.

The receptor was derived from a girl younger than 18 with multiple sclerosis. The chain recombines TRBV29-1 with TRBJ2-1; TRBD2 matches at 8 bases. Source material: blood. The CDR3 sequence is CSAETEEGLGEVNEQFF. CDR3 coding DNA: TGCAGCGCAGAGACGGAGGAGGGACTAGGGGAAGTCAATGAGCAGTTCTTC.